The source of this TCR beta chain is a study of T cells in Graves' hyperthyroidism and ophthalmopathy. The study, taken as a whole, reports: Within blood appeared most thyroid clonotypes that had expanded above 0.001.

Researchers took RNA transcripts and amplified the TCR beta CDR3 regions from them. TCR CDR3 underwent first-round RT-PCR with the HTBI primer set. TCRdb reprocessed the multiplex PCR reads with MiXCR, giving one entry per CDR3 protein. The sample comprises fewer than 350,000 distinct CDR3 sequences, 18% of which are singletons, and 15% to 19% rests with the top ten. For ophthalmopathy patients, the Clinical Activity Score was at least 3 and the NOSPECS grade at least 4; duration was under 3 months. Diagnostic decisions used clinical symptoms, serum thyroxine and TRAb, thyroid ultrasound and orbital computed tomography. The PBMCs were sourced from fresh peripheral blood (10 ml). In this sample, this clonotype turned up many times. As yet, its antigen is unknown. The V and J ends lost 5 bases and 6 bases, in that order; junction bases with no gene match: 5. Germline lookup yields CDR1 SNHLY and CDR2 FYNNEI. This CDR3 has 13 residues.

This sequence joins TRBV2 and TRBJ2-7; 9 bases align to TRBD2. The TCR was taken from a woman aged 35 to 49 with Graves' ophthalmopathy. The sequencing sample was made of blood. CDR3 nucleotides: TGTGCCAGCAGTAGGACTAGCGCCATCGAGCAGTACTTC. Translated: CASSRTSAIEQYF.